One and the same sample provided the 30 T cell receptor beta chains below, sequenced in a study of neurological immune-mediated disorders (dated by TCRdb to the late 2010s). Libraries were built with 5' RACE. The instrument given in TCRdb is Illumina HiSeq 2500. The public reads were run again by TCRdb, first through fastp at Q25 and then through MiXCR, and only productive beta chains were kept. Every entry covers one CDR3 protein and lists the most common genes and DNA from its rows. The table for this sample lists about 49,000 distinct CDR3 sequences; roughly 8% of them were counted only once. The ten largest account for 1.5% to 2% of the sample. Reading the label with the study, this specimen's time point is: longitudinal time-point 3. Material for sequencing was PBMCs. These receptors all stem from a woman aged 40 to 55 in good health.

This clonotype was counted many times. The chain combines TRBV5-1 with TRBJ1-1; D is undetermined. This CDR3 is built from 14 residues. V was cut by 2 bases and J by 3 bases, with 11 bases left in between. The germline V gene has CDR1 SGHRS and CDR2 YFSETQ. For the CDR3, the DNA is TGCGCCAGCAGCTTCCGAGGGATGGACACTGAAGCTTTCTTT. Translated: CASSFRGMDTEAFF.

There are many counts of this clonotype. This chain links TRBV12-3 or TRBV12-4 with TRBJ2-5; D is unclear. V was clipped by 2 bases and J by 9 bases, with 16 bases between them. This CDR3 spans 14 amino acids. CDR3 sequence (DNA): TGTGCCAGCAGTTTAACAGACTGGGGATGGGCCCAGTACTTC. Protein sequence: CASSLTDWGWAQYF.

This clonotype was observed at least ten times. The chain carries TRBV29-1 and TRBJ2-7; the D gene is possibly TRBD1 (6 bases). The CDR3 runs to 12 residues. V was trimmed by 5 bases and J by 3 bases, leaving 11 bases between them. Germline V gene data show CDR1 as SQVTM and CDR2 as ANQGSEA. In DNA, the CDR3 is TGCAGCGTTCGGACAGAAAACTACGAGCAGTACTTC. It specifies CSVRTENYEQYF.

This clonotype was seen repeatedly, ten times or more. The gene calls are TRBV5-5 and TRBJ1-1; D call uncertain. The CDR3 is made up of 18 amino acids. Germline V lookup: CDR1 SGHKS, CDR2 YYEKEE (reference sequence). V lost 1 base and J lost 0, with 19 bases in between. The CDR3 DNA follows: TGTGCCAGCAGCTTGAATCAGAGAGCCTTCTCCGTGAACACTGAAGCTTTCTTT. This codes for CASSLNQRAFSVNTEAFF.

This clonotype showed up many times. The gene calls are TRBV5-1 and TRBJ2-1; no clear D gene. V was cut by 0 bases and J by 7 bases, with 14 bases left in between. The CDR3 sequence is 15 residues long. Germline-derived CDR1 and CDR2 are SGHRS and YFSETQ. The DNA for the CDR3 is TGCGCCAGCAGCTTGGGAACACCATTTTTGAATGAGCAGTTCTTC. Protein: CASSLGTPFLNEQFF.

This clonotype was picked up many times. The CDR3 is CASSPGERAGTGYNEQFF. As DNA, the CDR3 is TGTGCCAGCAGTCCGGGTGAGAGGGCGGGAACTGGGTACAATGAGCAGTTCTTC. The chain employs TRBV27 and TRBJ2-1; tentatively, D is TRBD2 (6 bases). V was clipped by 5 bases and J by 4 bases, with 24 bases between them. The CDR3 has 18 amino acids. CDR1 is MNHEY, CDR2 SMNVEV, per germline (reference sequence).

This clonotype was observed at least ten times. The chain recombines TRBV7-2 with TRBJ1-5; the D is unclear. The CDR3 runs 15 residues. V was trimmed by 5 bases and J by 7 bases, leaving 18 bases between them. CDR1 and CDR2 (germline): SGHTA, FQGNSA. CDR3 loop: CASSRQDGRRQPQHF. The CDR3 region has the DNA TGTGCCAGCAGCCGGCAGGACGGCCGTAGACAGCCCCAGCATTTT.

This clonotype came up a few times. The chain has TRBV9 and TRBJ1-3; 7 bases align to TRBD1. V was pared by 0 bases and J by 2 bases, with 8 bases of the junction left unmatched. The CDR3 runs to 17 residues. Germline CDR1 SGDLS, CDR2 YYNGEE. As DNA, the CDR3 is TGTGCCAGCAGCGTAGGTCGGAACACAGGGGCTGGAAACACCATATATTTT. It codes for CASSVGRNTGAGNTIYF.

The CDR3 loop reads CASSTGTSGGWGTDTQYF. The CDR3 DNA is TGTGCCAGCAGCACCGGGACTAGCGGGGGCTGGGGCACAGATACGCAGTATTTT. This rearrangement joins TRBV11-2 to TRBJ2-3; 14 positions match TRBD2. Per germline, CDR1 SGHAT and CDR2 FQNNGV. This CDR3 contains 18 residues. V shed 5 bases, J shed 1 base, and the junction held 8 bases outside the gene matches.

This clonotype was recorded at least ten times. This rearrangement joins TRBV28 to TRBJ1-1; maybe TRBD1 (5 bases). The germline V gene encodes CDR1 MDHEN and CDR2 SYDVKM. The V end lost 6 bases, the J end lost 3 bases, and 17 bases lay between the germline ends. The CDR3 extends over 15 amino acids. The CDR3 spells CASSQETGGDTEAFF. The DNA for the CDR3 is TGTGCCAGCAGCCAAGAAACGGGGGGGGACACTGAAGCTTTCTTT.

This clonotype was detected ten times or more. The chain joins TRBV20-1 to TRBJ1-2, with a tentative D call TRBD1 (6 bases). There are 14 residues in the CDR3. In germline, CDR1 is DFQATT, CDR2 SNEGSKA (reference sequence). V lost 2 bases and J 6 bases, leaving 16 bases between the germline ends. The CDR3 sequence is CSARPQGSGDGYTF. The CDR3 coding sequence is TGCAGTGCTAGACCCCAGGGGAGCGGGGATGGCTACACCTTC.

In this sample, this clonotype turned up many times. This chain joins TRBV3-1 and TRBJ1-1; D gene ambiguous. There are 14 residues in the CDR3. The ends were cut back, 5 bases at V and 1 base at J, with 11 bases in the middle. Germline V lookup: CDR1 LGHDT, CDR2 YNNKEL (reference sequence). The CDR3 sequence: CASSSQKANTEAFF. The CDR3, as DNA: TGTGCCAGCAGCTCTCAGAAGGCGAACACTGAAGCTTTCTTT.

This clonotype has ten or more counts. This rearrangement joins TRBV11-3 to TRBJ2-1, with D unclear. CDR3 length: 11 residues. The germline CDR1 and CDR2 sequences are SGHNT and YENEEA. Between the trimmed V and J ends, which lost 5 bases and 5 bases, there was a span of 4 bases. The CDR3 region is CASSADNEQFF. The DNA of the CDR3 is TGTGCCAGCAGCGCGGACAATGAGCAGTTCTTC.

This clonotype was detected ten times or more. The chain recombines TRBV13 with TRBJ1-2; D remains unclear. The V end was cut by 5 bases, the J end by 6 bases, with 19 bases between. This CDR3 has 15 residues. Germline CDR1 reads PRHDT; CDR2 reads FYEKMQ (reference sequence). The CDR3 DNA follows: TGTGCCAGCAGCCCGCCGGGGTCAGTCAACCATGGCTACACCTTC. Amino acid sequence: CASSPPGSVNHGYTF.

Many counts were recorded for this clonotype. This chain connects TRBV6-2 or TRBV6-3 to TRBJ2-3; 8 nucleotides agree with TRBD2. This CDR3 has 16 amino acids. CDR1 and CDR2 from the germline V gene are MNHEY and SVGEGT. V shed 6 bases and J 3 bases; nucleotides not matched to a gene: 11. This CDR3 is CASRPRRAGDTDTQYF. In DNA, the CDR3 is TGTGCCAGCAGGCCCCGACGAGCGGGAGATACAGATACGCAGTATTTT.

This clonotype was seen repeatedly, ten times or more. The chain joins TRBV20-1 to TRBJ2-3; D may correspond to TRBD1 or TRBD2 (6 bases each). CDR3 size: 14 residues. The V gene's germline CDR1 is DFQATT and CDR2 SNEGSKA (reference sequence). Trimming left V 6 bases short and J 0 bases short, with 13 bases between. CDR3 coding DNA: TGCAGTGCAGAAAGGGGGGTGAGCACAGATACGCAGTATTTT. This codes for CSAERGVSTDTQYF.

In this sample, this clonotype turned up many times. V and J are TRBV11-3 and TRBJ2-1; TRBD1 aligns across 7 bases. With 1 base clipped from V and 2 bases from J, the junction kept 2 bases outside the gene matches. The CDR3 covers 15 residues. Germline values: CDR1 SGHNT, CDR2 YENEEA. The CDR3 reads CASSLGTGAYNEQFF. In nucleotides, the CDR3 is TGTGCCAGCAGCTTAGGGACAGGCGCCTACAATGAGCAGTTCTTC.

In regard to this clonotype: A much larger clonotype is one base distant, so this may be a read error. This chain links TRBV10-1 with TRBJ1-1, with D unresolved. Trimming took 0 bases from V and 5 from J, leaving 10 bases between them. Germline V gene sequence: CDR1 WNHNN, CDR2 SYGVQD (reference sequence). The CDR3 runs 14 residues. CDR3 protein: CASSESIWVTEAFF. Here the CDR3 DNA reads TGCGCCAGCAGTGAGTCGATTTGGGTAACTGAAGCTTTCTTT.

In this sample, this clonotype turned up many times. Relative to the germline gene, one junction end is altered; a read error may explain this. The rearrangement joins TRBV29-1 to TRBJ1-2, with D possibly matching TRBD1 (5 bases). The CDR3 covers 12 residues. CDR1 is SQVTM, CDR2 ANQGSEA, per germline. The CDR3 loop reads CSVKDSSYGYTF. In DNA, the CDR3 is TGCAGCGTTAAAGACAGCAGCTATGGCTACACCTTC. Complete variable domain (other parts from reference TRBV29-1 and TRBJ1-2): SAVISQKPSRDICQRGTSLTIQCQVDSQVTMMFWYRQQPGQSLTLIATANQGSEATYESGFVIDKFPISRPNLTFSTLTVSNMSPEDSSIYLCSVKDSSYGYTFGSGTRLTVV.

This clonotype was seen ten or more times. This rearrangement joins TRBV4-3 to TRBJ2-3, with D possibly TRBD1 on 5 matching bases. The CDR3 is 13 residues long. From germline, CDR1 is LGHNA and CDR2 YSLEER. Trimming pared 1 base from V and 5 bases from J, leaving 7 bases between. The CDR3 region is CASSQVGLDTQYF. In DNA, the CDR3 is TGCGCCAGCAGCCAAGTGGGGCTAGATACGCAGTATTTT.

This clonotype was detected only a few times. V and J are TRBV27 and TRBJ2-7, with no clear D. Trimming cost V 3 bases and J 0 bases, with 15 bases left between them. The CDR3 runs to 16 residues. Germline CDR1 reads MNHEY; CDR2 reads SMNVEV (reference sequence). The CDR3 region is CASSLVGSDLSYEQYF. The CDR3 DNA follows: TGTGCCAGCAGTTTGGTAGGCAGCGACCTCTCCTACGAGCAGTACTTC.

CDR3: CANSQGIYYEQYF. The CDR3 DNA follows: TGTGCCAACAGTCAGGGGATCTACTACGAGCAGTACTTC. V is TRBV5-5 and J is TRBJ2-7, with a tentative D call TRBD1 (6 bases). The CDR3 is made up of 13 amino acids. V lost 9 bases and J lost 3, with 16 bases in between. Per germline, CDR1 SGHKS and CDR2 YYEKEE (reference sequence).

Regarding this clonotype: Relative to the germline gene, one junction end is altered; a read error may explain this. The chain uses TRBV5-5 and TRBJ2-5, with D perhaps TRBD1 (5 bases). The CDR3 is 16 amino acids. The germline V gene has CDR1 SGHKS and CDR2 YYEKEE (reference sequence). The CDR3 DNA sequence: TGTGCCAGCAGCTCGGCCCTGTCAGGGTACCAAGAGACACAGTACTTC. Translated, it gives CASSSALSGYQETQYF.

The V gene is TRBV6-2 or TRBV6-3, the J gene TRBJ2-4, with a possible D match to TRBD2 (5 bases). The CDR3 sequence is 16 residues long. V lost 3 bases and J 4 bases, leaving 16 bases between the germline ends. Per the germline V gene, CDR1 is MNHEY and CDR2 is SVGEGT. The CDR3 bases are TGTGCCAGCAGTTATGAGGGAGTGGGTCCAAAAAACATTCAGTACTTC. Amino acids: CASSYEGVGPKNIQYF.

The V call is TRBV7-2, the J call TRBJ1-4; unclear D gene. V was trimmed by 5 bases and J by 0 bases, leaving 4 bases between them. There are 13 residues in the CDR3. From germline, CDR1 is SGHTA and CDR2 FQGNSA. In DNA form, the CDR3 reads TGTGCCAGCAGCCTTGCAACTAATGAAAAACTGTTTTTT. Its translation: CASSLATNEKLFF.

This clonotype came up many times. The rearrangement joins TRBV29-1 to TRBJ2-2; perhaps TRBD1 as D (6 bases). V was trimmed by 3 bases and J by 6 bases, leaving 8 bases between them. The CDR3 is 12 residues long. The germline gives CDR1 SQVTM, CDR2 ANQGSEA. The CDR3 sequence: CSVEAGAGELFF. In nucleotides, the CDR3 is TGCAGCGTTGAGGCAGGGGCCGGGGAGCTGTTTTTT.

This clonotype was detected ten times or more. This sequence joins TRBV27 and TRBJ1-5, with D unclear. Germline CDR1 MNHEY, CDR2 SMNVEV (reference sequence). The germline V and J ends were trimmed by 2 bases and 5 bases, with 7 bases remaining between them. This CDR3 has 13 amino acids. CDR3 protein: CASSLRWDQPQHF. CDR3 DNA sequence: TGTGCCAGCAGTTTACGGTGGGATCAGCCCCAGCATTTT.

This clonotype showed up many times. The CDR3: CASSLIDQQETQYF. The CDR3 nucleotides read TGTGCCAGCAGTTTAATCGACCAGCAAGAGACCCAGTACTTC. The rearrangement uses TRBV27 and TRBJ2-5; D is ambiguous. Trimming left V 2 bases short and J 2 bases short, with 9 bases between. In germline, CDR1 is MNHEY, CDR2 SMNVEV (reference sequence). The length of the CDR3 is 14 residues.

V gene TRBV20-1 combines with J gene TRBJ2-3; D is undetermined. V lost 3 bases and J 9 bases, leaving 10 bases between the germline ends. CDR1 DFQATT and CDR2 SNEGSKA come from the germline V gene (reference sequence). The CDR3 sequence is 11 residues long. The CDR3 DNA is TGCAGTGCTAGTCCCCGAGACACGCAGTATTTT. Its protein is CSASPRDTQYF.

This clonotype was counted at least ten times. This chain uses TRBV20-1 with TRBJ1-1; D is unresolved. The CDR3 has 11 residues. CDR1 is DFQATT and CDR2 is SNEGSKA in the germline V gene (reference sequence). Trimming shortened V by 2 bases and J by 11 bases, and 12 bases separated the two germline ends. This chain's CDR3 is CSARLEMNAFF. The CDR3 region has the DNA TGCAGTGCTAGACTAGAGATGAACGCTTTCTTT.